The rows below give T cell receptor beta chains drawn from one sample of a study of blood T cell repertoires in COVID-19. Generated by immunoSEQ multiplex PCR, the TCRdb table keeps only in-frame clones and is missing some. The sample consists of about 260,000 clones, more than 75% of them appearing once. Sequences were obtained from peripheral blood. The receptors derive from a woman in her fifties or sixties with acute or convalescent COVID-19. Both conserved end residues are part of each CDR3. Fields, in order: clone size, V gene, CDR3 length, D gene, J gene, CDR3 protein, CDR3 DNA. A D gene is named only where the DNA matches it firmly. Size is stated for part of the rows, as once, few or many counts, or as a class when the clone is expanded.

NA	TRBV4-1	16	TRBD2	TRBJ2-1	CASSQEDMGGINEQFF	TGCGCCAGCAGCCAAGAGGATATGGGGGGGATCAATGAGCAGTTCTTC
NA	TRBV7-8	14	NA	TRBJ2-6	CASSFNSGANVLTF	TGTGCCAGCAGCTTTAACTCTGGGGCCAACGTCCTGACTTTC
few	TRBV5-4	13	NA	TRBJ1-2	CASSLARQYGYTF	TGTGCCAGCAGCTTGGCCCGCCAGTATGGCTACACCTTC
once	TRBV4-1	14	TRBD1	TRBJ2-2	CASSRTGNSGELFF	TGCGCCAGCAGCCGGACAGGGAATTCCGGGGAGCTGTTTTTT
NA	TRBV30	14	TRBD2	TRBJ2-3	CAGAVAGLTDTQYF	TGTGCCGGAGCCGTAGCGGGTCTCACAGATACGCAGTATTTT
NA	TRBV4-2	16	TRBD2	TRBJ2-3	CASSHLLAGVTDTQYF	TGTGCCAGCAGCCATTTACTAGCGGGAGTCACAGATACGCAGTATTTT
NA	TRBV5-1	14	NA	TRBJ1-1	CASSLVRVNTEAFF	TGCGCCAGCAGCCTAGTCAGGGTGAACACTGAAGCTTTCTTT
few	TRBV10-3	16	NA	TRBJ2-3	CATKPLTSSETDTQYF	TGTGCCACAAAACCCCTGACTAGTTCGGAAACAGATACGCAGTATTTT
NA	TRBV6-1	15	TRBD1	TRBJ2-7	CASSEWGQGVDEQYF	TGTGCCAGCAGTGAATGGGGACAGGGAGTCGACGAGCAGTACTTC
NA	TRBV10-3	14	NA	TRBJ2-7	CAISDSGRSYEQYF	TGTGCCATCAGTGATTCTGGCAGAAGCTACGAGCAGTACTTC
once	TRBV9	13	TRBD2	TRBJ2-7	CASSVGAGGEQYF	TGTGCCAGCAGCGTAGGAGCGGGAGGCGAGCAGTACTTC
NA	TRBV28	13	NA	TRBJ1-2	CATLQTVFIGYTF	TGTGCCACCCTCCAAACAGTATTCATTGGCTACACCTTC
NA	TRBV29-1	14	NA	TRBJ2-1	CSVTTGTFYNEQFF	TGCAGCGTTACCACCGGGACTTTCTACAATGAGCAGTTCTTC
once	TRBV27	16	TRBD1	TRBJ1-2	CASSSYRDRGPYGYTF	TGTGCCAGCAGTTCCTACCGGGACAGGGGGCCTTATGGCTACACCTTC
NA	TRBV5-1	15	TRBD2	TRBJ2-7	CASSWDGGRPYEQYF	TGCGCCAGCAGCTGGGATGGCGGGAGACCCTACGAGCAGTACTTC
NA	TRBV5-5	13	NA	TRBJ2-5	CASSLSVQETQYF	TGTGCCAGCAGCTTATCTGTGCAAGAGACCCAGTACTTC
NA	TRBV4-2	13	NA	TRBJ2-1	CASSHTEYNEQFF	TGTGCCAGCAGCCACACGGAGTACAATGAGCAGTTCTTC
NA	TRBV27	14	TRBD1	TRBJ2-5	CASSSDRGEETQYF	TGTGCCAGCAGTTCCGACAGGGGTGAAGAGACCCAGTACTTC
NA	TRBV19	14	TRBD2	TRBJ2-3	CAGPTSGSADTQYF	TGTGCCGGACCGACTAGCGGGAGCGCAGATACGCAGTATTTT
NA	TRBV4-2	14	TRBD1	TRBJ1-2	CASRGTGGNDGYTF	TGTGCCAGCAGGGGGACAGGGGGAAATGATGGCTACACCTTC
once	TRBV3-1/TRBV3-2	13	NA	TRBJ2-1	CASSRVSADEQFF	TGTGCCAGCAGTCGAGTTTCTGCGGATGAGCAGTTCTTC
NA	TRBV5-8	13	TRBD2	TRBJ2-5	CASRPTSIETQYF	TGTGCCAGCCGCCCGACTAGCATAGAGACCCAGTACTTC
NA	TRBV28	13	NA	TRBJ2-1	CASSLGTFNEQFF	TGTGCCAGCAGTCTCGGGACTTTCAACGAGCAGTTCTTC
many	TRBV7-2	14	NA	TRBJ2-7	CASSLVTRTYEQYF	TGTGCCAGCAGCTTAGTGACAAGAACCTACGAGCAGTACTTC
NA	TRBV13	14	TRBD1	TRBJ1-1	CASSNRGGNTEAFF	TGTGCCAGCAGCAACAGGGGGGGTAACACTGAAGCTTTCTTT
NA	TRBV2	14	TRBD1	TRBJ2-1	CASTGDRGLNEQFF	TGTGCCAGCACGGGGGACAGGGGTTTAAATGAGCAGTTCTTC
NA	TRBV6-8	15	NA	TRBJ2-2	CASSVGPCDAGELFF	TGTGCCAGCAGTGTGGGCCCCTGCGACGCCGGGGAGCTGTTTTTT
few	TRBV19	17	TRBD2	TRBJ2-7	CASSLQAAGLLDYEQYF	TGTGCCAGTAGTCTACAGGCAGCGGGACTTCTTGACTACGAGCAGTACTTC
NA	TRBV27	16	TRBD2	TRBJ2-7	CASSPSRGGRADEQYF	TGTGCCAGCAGTCCCTCCCGAGGCGGGAGGGCCGACGAGCAGTACTTC
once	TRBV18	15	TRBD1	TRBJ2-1	CASSSGQSSYNEQFF	TGTGCCAGCTCCTCGGGACAGAGCTCCTACAATGAGCAGTTCTTC
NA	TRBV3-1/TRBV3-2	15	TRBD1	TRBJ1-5	CASSLAQGWDQPQHF	TGTGCCAGCAGCCTCGCACAGGGGTGGGACCAGCCCCAGCATTTT